The entry that follows covers one T cell receptor (beta chain) sequence. No antigen is known for it. The CDR3 sequence is 15 residues long. After removal of 7 bases from V and 5 bases from J, the junction contained 6 bases not matched to a gene. CDR1 is WNHNN, CDR2 SYGVQD, per germline (reference sequence). PCR primers comprised 60 Vbeta and 13 Jbeta primers. Assay used: immunoSEQ multiplex PCR; TCRdb lists only in-frame clones, some missing. The sample lists 100,000 to 150,000 clones, 80% seen once, with around 5% in the top ten. The data stem from a study of cytomegalovirus exposure and HLA in healthy donors. Study observations and caveats: A later analysis found most CMV-associated TCR beta chains apparently HLA-restricted.

The chain uses TRBV10-1 and TRBJ2-2; TRBD1 agrees at 11 bases. The TCR sequence derives from a man under 40 in good health and CMV-seronegative. Input material: PBMCs. The chain's CDR3 is CASTRDRGRTGELFF. In nucleotides, the CDR3 is TGCGCCAGCACCCGGGACAGGGGGAGGACCGGGGAGCTGTTTTTT.